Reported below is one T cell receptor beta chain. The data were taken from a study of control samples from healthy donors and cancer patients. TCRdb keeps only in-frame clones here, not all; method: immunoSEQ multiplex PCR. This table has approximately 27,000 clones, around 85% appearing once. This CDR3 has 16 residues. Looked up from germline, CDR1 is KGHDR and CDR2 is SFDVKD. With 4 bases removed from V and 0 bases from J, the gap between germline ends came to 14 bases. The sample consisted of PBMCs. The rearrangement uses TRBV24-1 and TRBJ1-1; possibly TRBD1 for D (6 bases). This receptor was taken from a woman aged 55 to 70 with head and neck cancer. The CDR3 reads CATSDRGTPLNTEAFF. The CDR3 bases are TGTGCCACCAGTGACCGTGGGACACCCTTGAACACTGAAGCTTTCTTT.